This T cell receptor beta chain comes out of a study of graft-versus-host responses after intestinal transplantation. Study overall: Grafts that recipients had were multivisceral, liver-intestinal, or isolated intestinal transplants.

Responders that carried the CFSE label, 200,000 of them, were plated with 200,000 irradiated, violet-dye-labeled stimulator cells. After the reaction, the investigators sorted the proliferating CFSE-low CD3+CD4+ and CD3+CD8+ responders. Study-wide results and caveats: Recipient bone marrow held GvH clones, some seen earlier in ileum or blood. Within the allografts of patients who had graft-donor T cell macrochimerism, graft-versus-host to host-versus-graft clonal ratios were high.

Some clones are missing from TCRdb's copy, which holds only in-frame ones; the method was immunoSEQ multiplex PCR. The table lists around 5,000 clones, over 25% of them singletons. Trimming took off 3 bases at V and 4 bases at J, with 18 bases between the two ends. The CDR3 sequence is 16 residues long. From germline, CDR1 is LGHNA and CDR2 YSLEER. The material was alloreactive CD8+ T cells from a mixed lymphocyte reaction culture, obtained before intestinal transplant. The subset denotes: CFSE-low proliferating T cells sorted from approximately 6-day pre-transplant mixed lymphocyte reaction (GvH or HvG direction). The sequence derives from a human patient who received an intestinal transplant. The chain joins TRBV4-3 to TRBJ1-2; D possibly corresponds to TRBD1 (5 bases). The DNA for the CDR3 is TGCGCCAGCAGCCAGGGGACGGGCCAACTCTTCTATGGCTACACCTTC. It is translated as CASSQGTGQLFYGYTF.